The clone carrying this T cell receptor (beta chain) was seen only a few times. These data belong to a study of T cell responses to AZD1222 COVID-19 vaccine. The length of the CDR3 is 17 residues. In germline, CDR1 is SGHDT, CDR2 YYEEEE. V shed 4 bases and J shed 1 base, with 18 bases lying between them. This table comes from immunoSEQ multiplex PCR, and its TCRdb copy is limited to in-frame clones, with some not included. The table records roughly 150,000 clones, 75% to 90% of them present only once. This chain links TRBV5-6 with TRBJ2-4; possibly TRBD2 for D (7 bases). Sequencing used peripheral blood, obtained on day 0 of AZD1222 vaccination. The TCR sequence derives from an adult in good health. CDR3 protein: CASSGGGGPDAKNIQYF. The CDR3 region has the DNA TGTGCCAGCAGCGGGGGCGGGGGACCGGATGCCAAAAACATTCAGTACTTC.